The 9 T cell receptor beta chains below were found in one sample sequenced in a study of T cells after yellow fever vaccination. TCRdb fed the 5' RACE reads into MiXCR, producing one record per CDR3 protein. The sample lists under 300,000 distinct CDR3 sequences, 10% to 15% occurring once. The material was CD4+ T cells sorted from PBMCs, obtained 45 days after the yellow fever booster vaccination. The source is a man aged 25-45 years who received the YFV17D yellow fever vaccine.

Many counts were recorded for this clonotype. The chain is built from TRBV20-1 and TRBJ2-5, with TRBD1 identical over 7 bases. This CDR3 has 13 residues. CDR1 is DFQATT, CDR2 SNEGSKA, per germline (reference sequence). V shed 5 bases and J 5 bases; nucleotides not matched to a gene: 8. The DNA for the CDR3 is TGCAGTGCTGGACCGACAGGGTTGGAGACCCAGTACTTC. Translated: CSAGPTGLETQYF.

Only a few counts were recorded for this clonotype. The J gene is TRBJ1-2, the V gene TRBV7-2; tentatively, D is TRBD1 (5 bases). Trimming left V 5 bases short and J 2 bases short, with 21 bases between. This CDR3 is 17 amino acids long. Germline CDR1 SGHTA, CDR2 FQGNSA. The CDR3 DNA follows: TGTGCCAGCAGCGCACTTGTAGACAGCGATTACAACTATGGCTACACCTTC. As protein: CASSALVDSDYNYGYTF.

This clonotype appeared a few times. A read error is likely, as this CDR3 ends without the conserved phenylalanine or tryptophan. The chain carries TRBV6-5 and TRBJ1-2; TRBD1 might be the D (6 bases). V dropped 1 base and J dropped 7 bases, with 10 bases sitting between them. This CDR3 region has 13 residues. The germline V gene has CDR1 MNHEY and CDR2 SVGAGI. CDR3 protein: CASSYYRGGGYTL. CDR3 nucleotides: TGTGCCAGCAGTTACTATAGGGGGGGTGGCTACACCTTA.

In its sample, this clonotype was seen a few times. The rearrangement links TRBV2 to TRBJ2-1; unclear D gene. This CDR3 has 11 amino acids. CDR1 is SNHLY and CDR2 is FYNNEI in the germline V gene. Trimming pared 6 bases from V and 8 bases from J, leaving 8 bases between. The DNA of the CDR3 is TGTGCCAGCAGGGGATGGGATGAGCAGTTCTTC. This translates into CASRGWDEQFF.

V is TRBV12-3 or TRBV12-4 and J is TRBJ2-3; D gene uncertain. This CDR3 spans 15 amino acids. The V gene lost 3 bases and the J gene lost 0 bases, with 10 bases spanning the gap. CDR3 in amino acids: CASSLAAASTDTQYF. The DNA for the CDR3 is TGTGCCAGCAGTTTGGCCGCGGCTAGCACAGATACGCAGTATTTT.

A remark on this clonotype: An end of the junction differs from the germline gene, which may be a read error. The CDR3 region has the DNA TGCTGTGCTAGAGATCCGGCTAGCGGGAGGGGCACAGATACGCAGTATTTT. Protein: CCARDPASGRGTDTQYF. The rearrangement uses TRBV20-1 and TRBJ2-3; TRBD2 matches 12 bases. Germline V CDR1 and CDR2: DFQATT, SNEGSKA (reference sequence). The length of the CDR3 is 17 residues.

V is TRBV7-2 and J is TRBJ1-1; no clear D gene. Per germline, CDR1 SGHTA and CDR2 FQGNSA. V gave up 2 bases and J gave up 2 bases, with 6 bases separating them. The CDR3 extends over 13 amino acids. CDR3 coding DNA: TGTGCCAGCAGCTTAACTGGTAACACTGAAGCTTTCTTT. It translates to CASSLTGNTEAFF.

This clonotype was observed a few times. The V call is TRBV15, the J call TRBJ2-3, with D possibly being TRBD2 (6 bases). Deletions cut 3 bases from V and 5 bases from J, with 18 bases between. Germline V gene sequence: CDR1 LNHNV, CDR2 YYDKDF (reference sequence). This CDR3 contains 16 residues. The chain's CDR3 is CATSRMGLGLGDTQYF. CDR3 coding DNA: TGTGCCACCAGCAGGATGGGACTGGGGCTCGGAGATACGCAGTATTTT. Together with reference TRBV15 and TRBJ2-3, the CDR3 gives the full variable domain: DAMVIQNPRYQVTQFGKPVTLSCSQTLNHNVMYWYQQKSSQAPKLLFHYYDKDFNNEADTPDNFQSRRPNTSFCFLDIRSPGLGDTAMYLCATSRMGLGLGDTQYFGPGTRLTVL.

In its sample, this clonotype was seen a few times. This rearrangement joins TRBV6-1 to TRBJ2-1; possible D gene TRBD2, 6 bases. Germline values: CDR1 MNHNS, CDR2 SASEGT. This CDR3 has 15 residues. With 5 bases removed from V and 2 bases from J, the gap between germline ends came to 13 bases. CDR3 in amino acids: CASSLAPTPYNEQFF. CDR3 in DNA: TGTGCCAGCAGTCTAGCGCCAACGCCCTACAATGAGCAGTTCTTC.